This is a list of T cell receptor beta chains from one sample in a study of technical replicates of blood from several donors. Here immunoSEQ multiplex PCR was the method, and the copy in TCRdb shows in-frame clones only, minus some. The data contain 65,000 to 90,000 clones, roughly 93% of them seen just once; the ten biggest clones take up around 0.42%. The sequenced material came from T cells isolated from PBMCs. These receptors originate from a human donor in good health. Both conserved end residues are part of each CDR3. A D gene is named only where the DNA matches it firmly. Some rows have no size entry. The others give once, few or many, or a class for an expanded clone.

clone size	V gene	J gene	D gene	CDR3 DNA	CDR3 protein
NA	TRBV7-6	TRBJ2-3	NA	TGTGCCAGCAGCTTAGGAGTCTCCACAGATACGCAGTATTTT	CASSLGVSTDTQYF
NA	TRBV9	TRBJ1-3	NA	TGTGCCAGCAGCGTAGTCGGTTACTCTGGAAACACCATATATTTT	CASSVVGYSGNTIYF
NA	TRBV5-4	TRBJ2-7	NA	TGTGCCAGCAGCTACGGTACTGCGGGACGGTACGAGCAGTACTTC	CASSYGTAGRYEQYF
NA	TRBV7-9	TRBJ2-7	TRBD1	TGTGCCAGCAGCTTAAAGGCGGGACAGGGTATACACGAGCAGTACTTC	CASSLKAGQGIHEQYF
NA	TRBV4-1	TRBJ2-7	NA	TGCGCCAGCAGCCAAGAGGGCAGGGGGGACGAGCAGTACTTC	CASSQEGRGDEQYF
NA	TRBV2	TRBJ2-1	NA	TGTGCCAGCAGTGAAGCGCTTGGGACTCTTAACTTGGATGAGCAGTTCTTC	CASSEALGTLNLDEQFF
NA	TRBV6-5	TRBJ2-3	NA	TGTGCCAGCAGTCCCCCTTCGACTGGCACAGATACGCAGTATTTT	CASSPPSTGTDTQYF
NA	TRBV4-2	TRBJ2-7	TRBD2	TGTGCCAGCAGCCAAGCGCGGGAGCCTATCTACGAGCAGTACTTC	CASSQAREPIYEQYF
NA	TRBV4-2	TRBJ1-2	TRBD1	TGTGCCAGCAGCCAAGATGGGACAGTTACGTCTTATGGCTACACCTTC	CASSQDGTVTSYGYTF
NA	TRBV19	TRBJ1-2	TRBD1	TGTGCCAGTAGTATAGGGACAGGGGCACGAAGTGGAGGCTACACCTTC	CASSIGTGARSGGYTF
NA	TRBV11-2	TRBJ2-1	NA	TGTGCCAGCACCCAGGAGGGACTTCAGAAGTTCTTC	CASTQEGLQKFF
NA	TRBV25-1	TRBJ1-4	TRBD1	TGTGCCAGCAGTGAACAGGGGGCGACTAATGAAAAACTGTTTTTT	CASSEQGATNEKLFF
NA	TRBV28	TRBJ2-7	TRBD2	TGTGCCAGCAGTTTGCGGGAGGCCCACGAGCAGTACTTC	CASSLREAHEQYF
NA	TRBV5-1	TRBJ2-1	NA	TGCGCCAGCACCCCACACGCCAGCGCCTCCTACAATGAGCAGTTCTTC	CASTPHASASYNEQFF
NA	TRBV7-9	TRBJ1-1	NA	TGTGCCAGCAGCTTAGCTGACCAGGACACTGAAGCTTTCTTT	CASSLADQDTEAFF
NA	TRBV30	TRBJ2-4	NA	TGTGCCTGGAATGAAGGGAGGTCCAAAAACATTCAGTACTTC	CAWNEGRSKNIQYF
NA	TRBV7-3	TRBJ2-3	TRBD2	TGTGCCAGCAGCGCCACTGGGACTACCCTCACAGATACGCAGTATTTT	CASSATGTTLTDTQYF
NA	TRBV2	TRBJ2-7	NA	TGTGCCAGCAGCGGCCAGGGAGGAGAGCAGTACTTC	CASSGQGGEQYF
NA	TRBV7-7	TRBJ2-2	NA	TGTGCCAGCAGCCTACCCCCTCCGGGAGCTGGCGGGGAGCTGTTTTTT	CASSLPPPGAGGELFF
NA	TRBV27	TRBJ2-5	NA	TGTGCCACCACCACTCAGGGGGGGACCCAGTACTTC	CATTTQGGTQYF
NA	TRBV7-9	TRBJ2-5	TRBD1	TGTGCCAGCAGCTTAAGGGACAGGGAGACCCAGTACTTC	CASSLRDRETQYF
NA	TRBV7-2	TRBJ1-4	TRBD1	TGTGCCAGCAGCCAACAGACAGGGGTCAATGAAAAACTGTTTTTT	CASSQQTGVNEKLFF
NA	TRBV7-8	TRBJ2-7	NA	TGTGCCAGCAGCACCAGGACAGCCACCTACGAGCAGTACTTC	CASSTRTATYEQYF
NA	TRBV10-3	TRBJ1-2	NA	TGTGCCATCAGTGAGCGCAGGAACTATGGCTACACCTTC	CAISERRNYGYTF
NA	TRBV7-3	TRBJ2-2	NA	TGTGCCAGCAGCCCCCGTCTGGGTGAGGCCACCGGGGAGCTGTTTTTT	CASSPRLGEATGELFF
NA	TRBV28	TRBJ2-2	NA	TGTGCCAGCAGTCCGAGAAGGGGAGGAGGGAACACCGGGGAGCTGTTTTTT	CASSPRRGGGNTGELFF
NA	TRBV7-2	TRBJ1-2	NA	TGTGCCAGCAGCGGCGGGCACTATGGCTACACCTTC	CASSGGHYGYTF
few	TRBV2	TRBJ1-1	NA	TGTGCCAGCGGGACTTCTGACCAAGCTTTCTTT	CASGTSDQAFF
NA	TRBV5-7	TRBJ2-1	TRBD2	TGTGCCAGCAGCTTGGAACAGGGTAGCGGGAGGGCCAATGAGCAGTTCTTC	CASSLEQGSGRANEQFF
NA	TRBV15	TRBJ1-2	NA	TGTGCCACCAGCAGAGGATACAGTTCGTTGGATGGCTACACCTTC	CATSRGYSSLDGYTF
NA	TRBV6-5	TRBJ2-7	TRBD2	TGTGCCAGCAGTGCGCCACTAGCGGGACCATACGAGCAGTACTTC	CASSAPLAGPYEQYF
once	TRBV27	TRBJ1-4	NA	TGTGCCAGCAAACGAAGCTCCAATGAAAAACTGTTTTTT	CASKRSSNEKLFF
NA	TRBV25-1	TRBJ2-3	NA	TGTGCCAGCAGTGAACAGGGGAATCCAGCAGATACGCAGTATTTT	CASSEQGNPADTQYF
NA	TRBV4-3	TRBJ2-3	TRBD2	TGCGCCAACCTAGGGACTAGCGGGAGAATAGATACGCAGTATTTT	CANLGTSGRIDTQYF
NA	TRBV6-5	TRBJ2-2	TRBD2	TGTGCCAGCAGTTACTCCCGACTAGCGGGAGGGGGGGAGCTGTTTTTT	CASSYSRLAGGGELFF
NA	TRBV4-1	TRBJ2-7	NA	TGCGCCAGCAGCCTATTCCAAAGCCCATACGAGCAGTACTTC	CASSLFQSPYEQYF
NA	TRBV2	TRBJ1-1	NA	TGTGCCAGCAGTGAATTTTATCTCGAGGTTTCACCGAACACTGAAGCTTTCTTT	CASSEFYLEVSPNTEAFF
once	TRBV4-1	TRBJ2-3	TRBD2	TGCGCCAGCAGCCAAAGGGCTCTAGCGGAGGGAGCAGATACGCAGTATTTT	CASSQRALAEGADTQYF
NA	TRBV18	TRBJ2-7	NA	TGTGCCAGCTCACCGGACACCTCCTACGAGCAGTACTTC	CASSPDTSYEQYF
NA	TRBV28	TRBJ1-5	NA	TGTGCCAGCAGCCCCCCCACAGGGATTCAGCCCCAGCATTTT	CASSPPTGIQPQHF
NA	TRBV7-3	TRBJ1-1	NA	TGTGCCAGCAGCACACCCGGGAGGAGCACTGAAGCTTTCTTT	CASSTPGRSTEAFF
NA	TRBV10-3	TRBJ1-1	NA	TGTGCCACCAGAGCGGACTTAACCCACACTGAAGCTTTCTTT	CATRADLTHTEAFF
NA	TRBV5-6	TRBJ2-1	NA	TGTGCCAGCAGCTCCAGATATCTTAATGAGCAGTTCTTC	CASSSRYLNEQFF
NA	TRBV5-1	TRBJ2-3	NA	TGCGCCAGCAGCTTAGAAGGGGGACCAGGCACAGATACGCAGTATTTT	CASSLEGGPGTDTQYF
NA	TRBV28	TRBJ1-2	NA	TGTGCCAGTTCTAGGGGTGACTATGGCTACACCTTC	CASSRGDYGYTF
NA	TRBV5-1	TRBJ2-3	TRBD2	TGCGCCAGCAGCTTTAGACTAGCGGGAAACACAGATACGCAGTATTTT	CASSFRLAGNTDTQYF